Listed here are 5 T cell receptor beta chains from one sample, sequenced in a study of blood T cell repertoires in COVID-19. Sequencing used immunoSEQ multiplex PCR; TCRdb keeps in-frame clones, though not all of them. The data contain more than 200,000 clones, approximately 82% of them singletons. The material sequenced was peripheral blood. Source of these receptors: a man between 40 and 49 years old with active or convalescent COVID-19.

The chain recombines TRBV29-1 with TRBJ2-3; 8 bases are a match to TRBD2. This CDR3 region has 14 residues. The V gene end was trimmed by 6 bases and the J gene end by 6 bases; junction bases not matched to a gene: 11. Germline CDR1 and CDR2: SQVTM and ANQGSEA. CDR3 nucleotides: TGCAGCGTCTCCGAGTCGGGGGGGGCGGATACGCAGTATTTT. Its translation: CSVSESGGADTQYF.

The V gene is TRBV6-5, the J gene TRBJ1-2, with 7 bases matching TRBD1. After removal of 5 bases from V and 6 bases from J, the junction contained 9 bases not matched to a gene. This CDR3 contains 14 residues. Germline CDR1 MNHEY, CDR2 SVGAGI. The CDR3 DNA is TGTGCCAGCAGTCCCATTCAGGGGGTGGATGGCTACACCTTC. Its translation: CASSPIQGVDGYTF.

The chain employs TRBV12-5 and TRBJ2-7; 9 nucleotides align to TRBD1. CDR1 is LGHNT and CDR2 is FRNRAP in the germline V gene. The CDR3 loop spans 13 amino acids. Unmatched junction bases numbered 6, after V lost 9 bases and J lost 3 bases. The CDR3 loop reads CASVQGALYEQYF. The CDR3 region has the DNA TGTGCTAGCGTACAGGGGGCCCTCTACGAGCAGTACTTC.

The V and J genes are TRBV6-5 and TRBJ1-5; the D is unclear. This CDR3 comprises 12 residues. Trimming left V 6 bases short and J 8 bases short, with 11 bases between. Germline values: CDR1 MNHEY, CDR2 SVGAGI. CDR3 loop: CASRRGGEPQHF. The CDR3 DNA is TGTGCCAGCAGACGGGGTGGGGAGCCCCAGCATTTT.

J is TRBJ1-6 and V is TRBV4-3; no definite D call. Trimming left V 0 bases short and J 0 bases short, with 9 bases between. The length of the CDR3 is 17 residues. CDR1 LGHNA and CDR2 YSLEER come from the germline V gene. The CDR3 nucleotides are TGCGCCAGCAGCCAAGATGAGGGTTCCTCCTATAATTCACCCCTCCACTTT. This codes for CASSQDEGSSYNSPLHF.